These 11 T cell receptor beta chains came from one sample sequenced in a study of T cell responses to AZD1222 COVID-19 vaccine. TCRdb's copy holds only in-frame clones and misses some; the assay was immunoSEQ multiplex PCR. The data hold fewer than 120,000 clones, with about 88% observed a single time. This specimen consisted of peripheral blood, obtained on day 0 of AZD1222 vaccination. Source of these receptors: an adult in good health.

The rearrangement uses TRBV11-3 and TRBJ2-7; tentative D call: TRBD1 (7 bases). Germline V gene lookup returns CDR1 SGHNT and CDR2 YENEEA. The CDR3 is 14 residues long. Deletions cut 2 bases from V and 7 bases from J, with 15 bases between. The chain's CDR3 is CASSLTGDLGEQYF. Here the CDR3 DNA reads TGTGCCAGCAGCTTAACAGGGGACTTGGGAGAGCAGTACTTC.

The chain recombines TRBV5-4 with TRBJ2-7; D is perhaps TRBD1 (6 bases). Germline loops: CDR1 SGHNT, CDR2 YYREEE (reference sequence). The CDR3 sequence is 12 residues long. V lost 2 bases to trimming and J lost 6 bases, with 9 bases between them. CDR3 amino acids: CASSFQQGEQYF. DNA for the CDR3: TGTGCCAGCAGCTTTCAACAGGGCGAGCAGTACTTC.

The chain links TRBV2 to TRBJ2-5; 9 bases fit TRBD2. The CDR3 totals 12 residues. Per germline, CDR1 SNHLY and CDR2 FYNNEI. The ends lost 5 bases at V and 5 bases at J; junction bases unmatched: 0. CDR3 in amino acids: CASSSGGETQYF. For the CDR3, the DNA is TGTGCCAGCAGTAGCGGGGGGGAGACCCAGTACTTC.

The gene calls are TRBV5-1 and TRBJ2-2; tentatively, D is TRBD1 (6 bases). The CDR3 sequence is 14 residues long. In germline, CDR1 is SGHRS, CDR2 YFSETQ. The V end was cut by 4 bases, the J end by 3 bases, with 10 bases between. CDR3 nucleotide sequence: TGCGCCAGCAGCCGGACAGCGGACACCGGGGAGCTGTTTTTT. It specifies CASSRTADTGELFF.

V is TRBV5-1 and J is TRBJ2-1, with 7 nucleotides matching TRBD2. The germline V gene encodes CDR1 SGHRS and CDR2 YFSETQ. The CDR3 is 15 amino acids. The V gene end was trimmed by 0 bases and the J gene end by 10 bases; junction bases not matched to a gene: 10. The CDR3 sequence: CASSLAVTSLREQFF. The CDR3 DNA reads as TGCGCCAGCAGCTTGGCCGTGACTAGCTTGCGGGAGCAGTTCTTC.

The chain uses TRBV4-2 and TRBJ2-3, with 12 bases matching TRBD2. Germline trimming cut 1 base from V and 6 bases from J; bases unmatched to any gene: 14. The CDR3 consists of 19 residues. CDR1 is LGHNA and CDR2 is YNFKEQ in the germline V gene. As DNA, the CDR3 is TGTGCCAGCAGCCAAGGGGCAACTTCACTAGCGGGAGGACTGGATACGCAGTATTTT. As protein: CASSQGATSLAGGLDTQYF.

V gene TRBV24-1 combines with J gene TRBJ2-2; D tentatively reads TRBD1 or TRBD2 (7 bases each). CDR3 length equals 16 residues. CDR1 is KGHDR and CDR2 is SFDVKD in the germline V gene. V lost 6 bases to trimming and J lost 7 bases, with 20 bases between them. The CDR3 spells CATSPRTRGGFGELFF. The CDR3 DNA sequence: TGTGCCACCAGTCCCCGGACCAGGGGGGGCTTCGGGGAGCTGTTTTTT.

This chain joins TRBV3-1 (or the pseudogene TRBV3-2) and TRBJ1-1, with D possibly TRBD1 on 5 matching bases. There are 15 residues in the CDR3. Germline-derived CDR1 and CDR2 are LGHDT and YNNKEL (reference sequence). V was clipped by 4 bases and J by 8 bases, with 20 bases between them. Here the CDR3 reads CASSRIGTAREEAFF. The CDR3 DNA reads TGTGCCAGCAGCCGTATAGGGACCGCAAGAGAAGAAGCTTTCTTT.

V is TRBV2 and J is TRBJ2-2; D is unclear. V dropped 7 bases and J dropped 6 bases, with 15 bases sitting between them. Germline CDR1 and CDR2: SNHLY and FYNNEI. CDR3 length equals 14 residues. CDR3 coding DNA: TGTGCCAGCAACTTTGAGACTGGGCCCGGGGAGCTGTTTTTT. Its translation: CASNFETGPGELFF. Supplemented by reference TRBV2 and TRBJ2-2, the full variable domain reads EPEVTQTPSHQVTQMGQEVILRCVPISNHLYFYWYRQILGQKVEFLVSFYNNEISEKSEIFDDQFSVERPDGSNFTLKIRSTKLEDSAMYFCASNFETGPGELFFGEGSRLTVL.

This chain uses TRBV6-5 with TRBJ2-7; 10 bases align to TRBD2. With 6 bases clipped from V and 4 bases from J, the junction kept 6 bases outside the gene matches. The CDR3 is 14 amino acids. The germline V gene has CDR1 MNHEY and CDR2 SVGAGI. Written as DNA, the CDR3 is TGTGCCAGCAGACCCGGGACTAGCGCTTACGAGCAGTACTTC. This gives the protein CASRPGTSAYEQYF.

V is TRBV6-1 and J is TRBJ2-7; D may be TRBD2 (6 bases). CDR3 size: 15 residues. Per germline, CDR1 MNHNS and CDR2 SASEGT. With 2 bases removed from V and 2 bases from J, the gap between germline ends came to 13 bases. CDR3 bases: TGTGCCAGCAGTGAATGGAGCGGGCGGACCTACGAGCAGTACTTC. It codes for CASSEWSGRTYEQYF.